A single sample is the source of the 26 T cell receptor beta chains below, sequenced in a study of beta chain features in type 1 diabetes. The authors reverse transcribed all of the isolated RNA, so sequencing captured expressed TCRB transcripts. The table came from immunoSEQ multiplex PCR; TCRdb's copy has only in-frame clones and leaves some out. Among about 900,000 clones listed, roughly a sixth were seen once. The sequenced sample consisted of naive CD4+ T cells from blood. Receptor source: a woman aged 18-29 years in good health.

The chain joins TRBV7-9 to TRBJ2-7; TRBD1 matches at 9 bases. CDR3 size: 16 residues. Germline CDR1 reads SEHNR; CDR2 reads FQNEAQ (reference sequence). V gave up 5 bases and J gave up 1 base; unmatched junction bases: 9. The CDR3: CASSPRPGQGSYEQYF. The CDR3 DNA reads TGTGCCAGCAGCCCCAGGCCGGGACAGGGTTCCTACGAGCAGTACTTC.

This clone came up a few times. The chain recombines TRBV7-2 with TRBJ1-2; D remains unclear. The germline V gene has CDR1 SGHTA and CDR2 FQGNSA. The CDR3 has 14 residues. V lost 5 bases, J lost 6 bases, and 16 bases lay in between. CDR3 nucleotide sequence: TGTGCCAGCAGCCCCGAGGCAGGACGGAATGGCTACACCTTC. Amino acid sequence: CASSPEAGRNGYTF.

The J gene is TRBJ2-3, the V gene TRBV18; 11 positions match TRBD2. The V gene's germline CDR1 is KGHSH and CDR2 LQKENI. Losses at the gene ends were 2 bases for V and 4 bases for J; bases not matched to a gene: 2. The CDR3 runs to 15 residues. CDR3 nucleotides: TGTGCCAGCTCACCAACTAGCGGGAGTTCAGATACGCAGTATTTT. Its protein is CASSPTSGSSDTQYF.

This clone was counted only a few times. The V call is TRBV28, the J call TRBJ2-2; D possibly corresponds to TRBD2 (6 bases). Germline loops: CDR1 MDHEN, CDR2 SYDVKM. The CDR3 contains 15 residues. The V end was cut by 5 bases, the J end by 4 bases, with 14 bases between. The CDR3 loop reads CASSLSLARTGELFF. The CDR3 bases are TGTGCCAGCAGTCTATCACTAGCTCGCACCGGGGAGCTGTTTTTT.

This clone was picked up a small number of times. This chain uses TRBV7-3 with TRBJ2-6; D ambiguous. The V and J ends lost 3 bases and 1 base respectively, with 10 bases between them. The CDR3 contains 16 residues. The germline gives CDR1 SGHTA, CDR2 FQGTGA. CDR3 nucleotides: TGTGCCAGCAGCTTTTCTGCAGGATCTGGGGCCAACGTCCTGACTTTC. Translation gives CASSFSAGSGANVLTF.

The rearrangement uses TRBV19 and TRBJ2-5; D not certain. CDR1 LNHDA and CDR2 SQIVND come from the germline V gene (reference sequence). This CDR3 is 14 amino acids long. Trimming shortened V by 1 base and J by 2 bases, and 8 bases separated the two germline ends. The CDR3 loop reads CASSIVYGQETQYF. In nucleotides, the CDR3 is TGTGCCAGTAGTATAGTTTACGGACAAGAGACCCAGTACTTC.

This clone was seen a handful of times. The rearrangement links TRBV7-2 to TRBJ2-7; 9 bases are shared with TRBD1. Losses at the gene ends were 3 bases for V and 6 bases for J; bases not matched to a gene: 9. This CDR3 has 15 residues. Germline values: CDR1 SGHTA, CDR2 FQGNSA. The CDR3 DNA is TGTGCCAGCAGCTTGGCCGGGACAGGGCCCGCCGAGCAGTACTTC. The encoded protein is CASSLAGTGPAEQYF.

The CDR3 bases are TGTGCCAGCAGTGATCCGGGACAGGGTTCCGGCAATCAGCCCCAGCATTTT. It translates to CASSDPGQGSGNQPQHF. This chain uses TRBV6-1 with TRBJ1-5; 9 positions agree with TRBD1. V shed 3 bases and J 2 bases; nucleotides not matched to a gene: 8. The CDR3 runs 17 residues. The germline V gene encodes CDR1 MNHNS and CDR2 SASEGT.

This clone occurred a few times. The chain links TRBV9 to TRBJ2-3; the D gene is possibly TRBD1 (5 bases). Trimming shortened V by 0 bases and J by 2 bases, and 10 bases separated the two germline ends. Germline-derived CDR1 and CDR2 are SGDLS and YYNGEE. This CDR3 region has 15 residues. CDR3 protein: CASSVDQGLTDTQYF. For the CDR3, the DNA is TGTGCCAGCAGCGTAGACCAGGGTCTCACAGATACGCAGTATTTT.

This clone has only a few counts. The chain recombines TRBV6-5 with TRBJ2-1, with 10 bases matching TRBD2. The CDR3 covers 16 residues. Germline CDR1 is MNHEY and CDR2 is SVGAGI. V trimming: 0 bases; J trimming: 8 bases; junction bases outside the gene matches: 7. As DNA, the CDR3 is TGTGCCAGCAGTTACTCGAGCGGGAGGGCCACCCATGAGCAGTTCTTC. This translates into CASSYSSGRATHEQFF.

This clone was seen a single time. V usage is TRBV7-2 and J usage is TRBJ2-1; D gene unclear. The CDR3 is made up of 16 amino acids. Germline values: CDR1 SGHTA, CDR2 FQGNSA. V was cut by 3 bases and J by 0 bases, with 12 bases left in between. The DNA for the CDR3 is TGTGCCAGCAGCTTGAGTGGGATGGGCTCCTACAATGAGCAGTTCTTC. Protein product: CASSLSGMGSYNEQFF.

The CDR3 bases are TGTGCCAGCAGCGTTGGGGCAGGGGTTTCCTACGAGCAGTACTTC. Amino acids: CASSVGAGVSYEQYF. The chain couples TRBV9 to TRBJ2-7, with D maybe TRBD1 (6 bases). V lost 2 bases and J 1 base, leaving 13 bases between the germline ends. This CDR3 has 15 residues. CDR1 and CDR2 (germline): SGDLS, YYNGEE.

A remark on this clone: At the DNA level, this CDR3 is encoded by other sequences in the same sample as well. The chain recombines TRBV19 with TRBJ2-5; possibly TRBD1 for D (5 bases). CDR3 size: 13 residues. V gave up 3 bases and J gave up 1 base, with 6 bases separating them. From germline, CDR1 is LNHDA and CDR2 SQIVND (reference sequence). The DNA of the CDR3 is TGTGCCAGTAGTATTAGGGGCCAAGAGACCCAGTACTTC. Encoded protein: CASSIRGQETQYF.

Written as DNA, the CDR3 is TGTGCCAGCAGCTTTTCACTCGGGCCAGATACGCAGTATTTT. As protein: CASSFSLGPDTQYF. This sequence joins TRBV5-6 and TRBJ2-3; no firm D call. Trimming shortened V by 2 bases and J by 4 bases, and 11 bases separated the two germline ends. Per the germline V gene, CDR1 is SGHDT and CDR2 is YYEEEE. The CDR3 has 14 residues. The entire variable domain, with the rest obtained from reference TRBV5-6 and TRBJ2-3, is as follows: DAGVTQSPTHLIKTRGQQVTLRCSPKSGHDTVSWYQQALGQGPQFIFQYYEEEERQRGNFPDRFSGHQFPNYSSELNVNALLLGDSALYLCASSFSLGPDTQYFGPGTRLTVL.

This clone was seen only once. The gene calls are TRBV27 and TRBJ1-5; D remains ambiguous. V dropped 5 bases and J dropped 4 bases, with 12 bases sitting between them. This CDR3 is built from 14 residues. In germline, CDR1 is MNHEY, CDR2 SMNVEV (reference sequence). The CDR3 here is CASSTLRRNQPQHF. The DNA for the CDR3 is TGTGCCAGCAGTACCCTGCGGAGAAATCAGCCCCAGCATTTT.

This clone showed up many times. This chain joins TRBV13 and TRBJ2-5; 7 nucleotides line up with TRBD1. This CDR3 is built from 14 residues. V lost 6 bases to trimming and J lost 5 bases; unmatched junction nucleotides: 9. Germline-derived CDR1 and CDR2 are PRHDT and FYEKMQ (reference sequence). The CDR3 loop reads CASRRGGSGETQYF. CDR3 nucleotide sequence: TGTGCCAGCAGACGAGGGGGCTCGGGGGAGACCCAGTACTTC.

In this sample, this clone turned up a few times. This chain uses TRBV19 with TRBJ2-2, with TRBD1 as a possible D gene (6 bases). Germline CDR1 and CDR2: LNHDA and SQIVND (reference sequence). The CDR3 is made up of 12 amino acids. The CDR3 loop reads CVGTPNTGELFF. CDR3 sequence (DNA): TGTGTCGGGACACCGAACACCGGGGAGCTGTTTTTT.

This rearrangement joins TRBV15 to TRBJ2-7; D unclear. CDR1 is LNHNV and CDR2 is YYDKDF in the germline V gene (reference sequence). The CDR3 spans 16 residues. Trimming pared 5 bases from V and 2 bases from J, leaving 19 bases between. The CDR3 region has the DNA TGTGCCACCAGCGCCTTTGACCTTGACCCTCCCTACGAGCAGTACTTC. It yields the protein CATSAFDLDPPYEQYF.

V and J are TRBV6-5 and TRBJ2-3; TRBD2 agrees at 12 bases. The germline CDR1 and CDR2 sequences are MNHEY and SVGAGI. The CDR3 length is 15 residues. After removal of 6 bases from V and 2 bases from J, the junction contained 3 bases not matched to a gene. The CDR3 nucleotides read TGTGCCAGCAGACGGACTAGCGGGAACACAGATACGCAGTATTTT. It codes for CASRRTSGNTDTQYF.

This clone showed up just a few times. V gene TRBV4-2 combines with J gene TRBJ1-4; 8 bases are a match to TRBD1. With V trimmed by 7 bases and J by 4 bases, 8 bases remained unmatched. Germline lookup yields CDR1 LGHNA and CDR2 YNFKEQ. CDR3 size: 15 residues. DNA for the CDR3: TGTGCCAGCATTCTTAGGACAGGGTTTAATGAAAAACTGTTTTTT. It encodes CASILRTGFNEKLFF.

This chain uses TRBV18 with TRBJ1-4; a possible D gene is TRBD1 (6 bases). V lost 1 base, J lost 8 bases, and 11 bases lay in between. Germline V CDR1 and CDR2: KGHSH, LQKENI. This CDR3 comprises 14 residues. CDR3 bases: TGTGCCAGCTCACCACGGTTGGGGGCGGAAAAACTGTTTTTT. Translating it yields CASSPRLGAEKLFF.

The V call is TRBV14, the J call TRBJ2-7; 9 bases map to TRBD1. The germline V gene has CDR1 SGHDN and CDR2 FVKESK. With V trimmed by 5 bases and J by 4 bases, 9 bases remained unmatched. The CDR3 runs 15 residues. CDR3 nucleotide sequence: TGTGCCAGCAGCAAACCCGGGACAGGGAAATACGAGCAGTACTTC. Its protein product is CASSKPGTGKYEQYF. Variable domain in full (rest from reference TRBV14 and TRBJ2-7): EAGVTQFPSHSVIEKGQTVTLRCDPISGHDNLYWYRRVMGKEIKFLLHFVKESKQDESGMPNNRFLAERTGGTYSTLKVQPAELEDSGVYFCASSKPGTGKYEQYFGPGTRLTVT.

This clone has more than one count but fewer than ten. The genes are TRBV6-5 and TRBJ2-5; weak D call: TRBD2 (6 bases). Looked up from germline, CDR1 is MNHEY and CDR2 is SVGAGI. The CDR3 has 15 amino acids. Trimming cost V 4 bases and J 1 base, with 13 bases left between them. The CDR3 loop reads CASSSDTSSQETQYF. The CDR3 nucleotides read TGTGCCAGCAGTTCCGACACTAGCAGCCAAGAGACCCAGTACTTC.

This chain uses TRBV2 with TRBJ1-1; D ambiguous. Trimming left V 6 bases short and J 4 bases short, with 15 bases between. The length of the CDR3 is 14 residues. Germline V gene data show CDR1 as SNHLY and CDR2 as FYNNEI. This CDR3 reads CASRVGFAATEAFF. The CDR3 DNA reads as TGTGCCAGCAGAGTTGGATTTGCGGCCACTGAAGCTTTCTTT.

V usage is TRBV9 and J usage is TRBJ2-2; D is tentatively TRBD1 or TRBD2 (5 bases each). CDR3 size: 17 residues. Germline V CDR1 and CDR2: SGDLS, YYNGEE. V was pared by 0 bases and J by 3 bases, with 15 bases between. Here the CDR3 reads CASSVATRDLYTGELFF. The DNA for the CDR3 is TGTGCCAGCAGCGTAGCTACGAGGGACCTGTACACCGGGGAGCTGTTTTTT.

The genes are TRBV5-4 and TRBJ1-1; D might be TRBD1 (6 bases). Germline V gene sequence: CDR1 SGHNT, CDR2 YYREEE (reference sequence). V gave up 4 bases and J gave up 0 bases, with 13 bases separating them. The length of the CDR3 is 15 residues. CDR3 region: CASSTRQALNTEAFF. DNA for the CDR3: TGTGCCAGCAGCACTAGACAGGCTTTGAACACTGAAGCTTTCTTT. Full variable domain (missing parts from reference TRBV5-4 and TRBJ1-1): ETGVTQSPTHLIKTRGQQVTLRCSSQSGHNTVSWYQQALGQGPQFIFQYYREEENGRGNFPPRFSGLQFPNYSSELNVNALELDDSALYLCASSTRQALNTEAFFGQGTRLTVV.